The 22 T cell receptor beta chains in this list originate from one sample, sequenced in a study of T-cell reconstitution after alpha-beta-depleted transplantation in children. TCRbeta library preparation incorporated unique molecular identifiers. TCRdb itself ran the PCR reads through MiXCR, one entry per CDR3 protein. The sample comprises hundreds of thousands of distinct CDR3 sequences, 20% to 30% of which are singletons, and 4% to 6% rests with the top ten. The sample consisted of PBMCs, mostly from graft donor cells, taken 360 days after TCRalphabeta/CD19-depleted stem cell transplant. Receptors were obtained from a female patient between 2 and 10 years old who had a stem cell transplant for congenital amegakaryocytic thrombocytopenia, so the T cells may come from the graft donor.

V and J are TRBV20-1 and TRBJ1-1; D ambiguous. Germline V gives CDR1 DFQATT, CDR2 SNEGSKA (reference sequence). There are 14 residues in the CDR3. V lost 0 bases, J lost 0 bases, and 8 bases lay in between. The CDR3 loop reads CSARDRVLNTEAFF. The CDR3 bases are TGCAGTGCTAGAGACCGGGTTTTGAACACTGAAGCTTTCTTT.

Only a few counts were recorded for this clonotype. V usage is TRBV7-2 and J usage is TRBJ2-1, with 7 nucleotides matching TRBD2. CDR3 length equals 14 residues. Germline CDR1 is SGHTA and CDR2 is FQGNSA. Unmatched junction bases numbered 5, after V lost 1 base and J lost 8 bases. CDR3 in amino acids: CASSLEGTTHEQFF. In nucleotides, the CDR3 is TGTGCCAGCAGCTTAGAGGGGACTACCCATGAGCAGTTCTTC.

The chain is built from TRBV20-1 and TRBJ2-1; the match to TRBD2 covers 7 bases. CDR1 and CDR2 from the germline V gene are DFQATT and SNEGSKA (reference sequence). Germline trimming cut 6 bases from V and 4 bases from J; bases unmatched to any gene: 12. CDR3 size: 15 residues. In DNA form, the CDR3 reads TGCAGTGCAGCTCTGACTAGCCCCCCTTACAATGAGCAGTTCTTC. Residues: CSAALTSPPYNEQFF.

This clonotype was recorded at least ten times. V is TRBV24-1 and J is TRBJ2-3, with D perhaps matching TRBD2 (5 bases). The germline gives CDR1 KGHDR, CDR2 SFDVKD. The CDR3 runs 12 residues. Trimming removed 9 bases at V and 0 bases at J, with 6 bases between. CDR3 DNA sequence: TGTGCCACCCGCGGGAGCACAGATACGCAGTATTTT. Translating it yields CATRGSTDTQYF.

V gene TRBV20-1 combines with J gene TRBJ1-6, with TRBD1 matching over 8 bases. The junction had 12 bases not matched to a gene; V was cut back by 4 bases and J by 7 bases. The CDR3 runs 16 residues. In germline, CDR1 is DFQATT, CDR2 SNEGSKA (reference sequence). The CDR3 spells CSAKDTGTGANSPLHF. The CDR3 nucleotides are TGCAGTGCTAAAGACACCGGGACAGGCGCAAATTCACCCCTCCACTTT.

This clonotype was seen a handful of times. The chain uses TRBV7-9 and TRBJ2-3; tentatively, D is TRBD2 (5 bases). Germline CDR1 and CDR2: SEHNR and FQNEAQ (reference sequence). The V end was cut by 1 base, the J end by 1 base, with 12 bases between. The length of the CDR3 is 16 residues. In nucleotides, the CDR3 is TGTGCCAGCAGCTTAGAACGGGGAAAGGGCACAGATACGCAGTATTTT. Translating gives CASSLERGKGTDTQYF. Together with reference TRBV7-9 and TRBJ2-3, the CDR3 gives the full variable domain: DTGVSQNPRHKITKRGQNVTFRCDPISEHNRLYWYRQTLGQGPEFLTYFQNEAQLEKSRLLSDRFSAERPKGSFSTLEIQRTEQGDSAMYLCASSLERGKGTDTQYFGPGTRLTVL.

The genes are TRBV29-1 and TRBJ2-2; 11 nucleotides align to TRBD2. The CDR3 loop spans 17 amino acids. V gave up 4 bases and J gave up 7 bases; unmatched junction bases: 14. Germline V CDR1 and CDR2: SQVTM, ANQGSEA. Here the CDR3 reads CSVVLVLAGDGGGELFF. CDR3 bases: TGCAGCGTTGTATTAGTACTAGCGGGAGACGGGGGCGGGGAGCTGTTTTTT.

This clonotype was found a few times. V gene TRBV5-5 combines with J gene TRBJ1-1; no clear D. Trimming shortened V by 2 bases and J by 1 base, and 9 bases separated the two germline ends. Germline V lookup: CDR1 SGHKS, CDR2 YYEKEE (reference sequence). This CDR3 region has 14 residues. The CDR3 spells CASSFSSGNTEAFF. In DNA, the CDR3 is TGTGCCAGCAGCTTCAGCAGCGGGAACACTGAAGCTTTCTTT.

The chain carries TRBV27 and TRBJ2-7; 9 bases map to TRBD2. Germline trimming cut 8 bases from V and 3 bases from J; bases unmatched to any gene: 5. This CDR3 region has 13 residues. The germline CDR1 and CDR2 sequences are MNHEY and SMNVEV (reference sequence). The DNA of the CDR3 is TGTGCCAGCGGTAGCGGGGGCCTCTACGAGCAGTACTTC. Its translation is CASGSGGLYEQYF.

The chain employs TRBV28 and TRBJ1-4, with TRBD1 matching over 10 bases. Germline loops: CDR1 MDHEN, CDR2 SYDVKM. After removal of 7 bases from V and 5 bases from J, the junction contained 7 bases not matched to a gene. The CDR3 is 15 residues long. DNA for the CDR3: TGTGCCAGCACCCGGGACAGGGGTTTCAATGAAAAACTGTTTTTT. This sequence encodes CASTRDRGFNEKLFF. The full variable domain, in which reference TRBV28 and TRBJ1-4 provide the parts outside the CDR3, is DVKVTQSSRYLVKRTGEKVFLECVQDMDHENMFWYRQDPGLGLRLIYFSYDVKMKEKGDIPEGYSVSREKKERFSLILESASTNQTSMYLCASTRDRGFNEKLFFGSGTQLSVL.

The chain recombines TRBV2 with TRBJ2-1; 7 positions agree with TRBD1. V was clipped by 7 bases and J by 8 bases; unmatched bases: 5. CDR1 and CDR2 (germline): SNHLY, FYNNEI. The CDR3 is made up of 12 amino acids. CDR3 in amino acids: CASITDRDEQFF. CDR3 nucleotide sequence: TGTGCCAGCATTACCGACAGGGATGAGCAGTTCTTC.

The J gene is TRBJ2-7, the V gene TRBV28; D gene unclear. The CDR3 loop spans 16 amino acids. Germline V gene data show CDR1 as MDHEN and CDR2 as SYDVKM. Trimming took 3 bases from V and 2 from J, leaving 17 bases between them. CDR3 amino acids: CASSFGPPETTYEQYF. DNA for the CDR3: TGTGCCAGCAGTTTTGGCCCCCCCGAGACCACCTACGAGCAGTACTTC.

This clonotype turned up a few times. This chain links TRBV7-9 with TRBJ2-7, with unresolved D. CDR1 and CDR2 from the germline V gene are SEHNR and FQNEAQ (reference sequence). Trimming stripped 2 bases from V and 7 bases from J, with 12 bases between. This CDR3 region has 13 residues. This CDR3 reads CASSLMGGEEQYF. As DNA, the CDR3 is TGTGCCAGCAGCTTAATGGGCGGAGAGGAGCAGTACTTC.

The V call is TRBV6-5, the J call TRBJ1-1; D gene uncertain. The length of the CDR3 is 11 residues. From germline, CDR1 is MNHEY and CDR2 SVGAGI. V was cut by 7 bases and J by 1 base, with 4 bases left in between. CDR3 sequence reads: CASKRNTEAFF. The CDR3 DNA sequence: TGTGCCAGCAAAAGGAACACTGAAGCTTTCTTT.

The V call is TRBV3-1, the J call TRBJ1-3; TRBD1 is a possible D gene (5 bases). Germline CDR1 and CDR2: LGHDT and YNNKEL (reference sequence). With 1 base removed from V and 0 bases from J, the gap between germline ends came to 19 bases. CDR3 length equals 19 residues. CDR3: CASSQGLGHRPDSGNTIYF. The CDR3 DNA reads TGTGCCAGCAGCCAAGGCCTAGGACACCGGCCCGACTCTGGAAACACCATATATTTT. Supplemented by reference TRBV3-1 and TRBJ1-3, the full variable domain reads DTAVSQTPKYLVTQMGNDKSIKCEQNLGHDTMYWYKQDSKKFLKIMFSYNNKELIINETVPNRFSPKSPDKAHLNLHINSLELGDSAVYFCASSQGLGHRPDSGNTIYFGEGSWLTVV.

This clonotype has more than one count but fewer than ten. The chain recombines TRBV6-1 with TRBJ2-7; tentative D call: TRBD1 (5 bases). CDR3 length: 14 residues. Trimming shortened V by 6 bases and J by 7 bases, and 19 bases separated the two germline ends. Germline V gene lookup returns CDR1 MNHNS and CDR2 SASEGT. In nucleotides, the CDR3 is TGTGCCAGCAGACTCAGAGACAGATCTGGGGAGCAGTACTTC. It is translated as CASRLRDRSGEQYF.

The chain couples TRBV12-3 or TRBV12-4 to TRBJ2-1, with D perhaps TRBD2 (5 bases). The ends were cut back, 6 bases at V and 4 bases at J, with 16 bases in the middle. The CDR3 length is 15 residues. The CDR3 here is CASSPLPGSYNEQFF. The CDR3 DNA follows: TGTGCCAGCAGCCCTTTACCGGGGTCTTACAATGAGCAGTTCTTC.

The gene calls are TRBV2 and TRBJ2-2; D not certain. Germline lookup yields CDR1 SNHLY and CDR2 FYNNEI. This CDR3 comprises 13 residues. V lost 8 bases and J 1 base, leaving 8 bases between the germline ends. The CDR3 DNA is TGTGCCAGCCGGAAACAGAACACCGGGGAGCTGTTTTTT. Translated: CASRKQNTGELFF.

The chain carries TRBV30 and TRBJ2-3; D perhaps matches TRBD2 (5 bases). The CDR3 runs 12 residues. CDR1 is GTSNPN and CDR2 is SVGIG in the germline V gene (reference sequence). The V gene lost 3 bases and the J gene lost 5 bases, with 9 bases spanning the gap. CDR3 amino acids: CAWSPGRDTQYF. The DNA of the CDR3 is TGTGCCTGGAGCCCGGGGAGAGATACGCAGTATTTT.

The chain couples TRBV20-1 to TRBJ1-4; no definite D call. The germline gives CDR1 DFQATT, CDR2 SNEGSKA (reference sequence). V lost 0 bases to trimming and J lost 4 bases, with 6 bases between them. The CDR3 runs to 13 residues. CDR3 in DNA: TGCAGTGCTAGAGATCAGTTTAATGAAAAACTGTTTTTT. It specifies CSARDQFNEKLFF.

This chain connects TRBV28 to TRBJ2-5, with 8 bases aligning to TRBD2. CDR3 length: 12 amino acids. Germline V gene data show CDR1 as MDHEN and CDR2 as SYDVKM. V lost 8 bases to trimming and J lost 5 bases; unmatched junction nucleotides: 4. The CDR3 protein is CASAGLVETQYF. CDR3 coding DNA: TGTGCCAGCGCGGGACTAGTTGAGACCCAGTACTTC.

This clonotype was detected only a few times. The chain employs TRBV20-1 and TRBJ2-3; 8 bases line up with TRBD2. Trimming cost V 3 bases and J 5 bases; bases outside gene matches: 16. Germline V CDR1 and CDR2: DFQATT, SNEGSKA (reference sequence). CDR3 length: 17 amino acids. The chain's CDR3 is CSASIRGGTHDLDTQYF. The CDR3 coding sequence is TGCAGTGCTAGTATCCGCGGGGGGACCCACGATTTAGATACGCAGTATTTT.